The clone carrying this T cell receptor beta chain was detected only once. The protocol was immunoSEQ multiplex PCR, while the TCRdb copy is restricted to in-frame clones and leaves out a portion. Among 400,000 to 550,000 clones listed, roughly 87% were seen once. The entry originates in a study of blood T cell repertoires in COVID-19. For the study at large: Acute and convalescent COVID-19 samples came from the United States, Italy and Spain. T cells, B-cell-depleted T cells, or PBMCs provided the cDNA or gDNA that served as material.

The ends were cut back, 2 bases at V and 1 base at J, with 14 bases in the middle. CDR1 and CDR2 from the germline V gene are KGHSH and LQKENI. The CDR3 is 16 amino acids. Input material: PBMCs or T cells enriched from blood (not recorded which). The chain couples TRBV18 to TRBJ1-1, with D uncertain. The TCR comes from a woman between 18 and 29 years old with acute COVID-19. The CDR3 nucleotides read TGTGCCAGCTCACCATCTCGGGGATTGGGGAACACTGAAGCTTTCTTT. Its protein is CASSPSRGLGNTEAFF. The whole variable domain, remainder taken from reference TRBV18 and TRBJ1-1, is NAGVMQNPRHLVRRRGQEARLRCSPMKGHSHVYWYRQLPEEGLKFMVYLQKENIIDESGMPKERFSAEFPKEGPSILRIQQVVRGDSAAYFCASSPSRGLGNTEAFFGQGTRLTVV.